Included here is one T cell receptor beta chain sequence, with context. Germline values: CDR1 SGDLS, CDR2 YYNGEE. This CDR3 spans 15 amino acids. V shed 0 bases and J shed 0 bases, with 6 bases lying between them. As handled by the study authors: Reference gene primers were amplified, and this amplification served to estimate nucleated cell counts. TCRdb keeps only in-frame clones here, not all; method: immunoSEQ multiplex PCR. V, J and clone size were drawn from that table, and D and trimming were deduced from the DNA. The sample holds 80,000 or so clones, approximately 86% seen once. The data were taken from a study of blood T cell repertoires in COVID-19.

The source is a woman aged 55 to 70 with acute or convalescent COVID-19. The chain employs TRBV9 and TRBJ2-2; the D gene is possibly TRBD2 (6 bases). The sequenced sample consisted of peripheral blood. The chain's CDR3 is CASSVGGANTGELFF. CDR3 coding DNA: TGTGCCAGCAGCGTAGGGGGGGCGAACACCGGGGAGCTGTTTTTT.